The 30 T cell receptor beta chains given below trace back to one sample, sequenced in a study of blood T cell repertoires in COVID-19. Here immunoSEQ multiplex PCR was the method, and the copy in TCRdb shows in-frame clones only, minus some. The table records a few hundred thousand clones, about 85% of them present only once. What was sequenced was PBMCs or T cells enriched from blood (not recorded which). The receptors originated from a woman aged 50 to 60 who had been exposed to COVID-19.

The chain links TRBV2 to TRBJ2-3; the D is unclear. CDR1 is SNHLY and CDR2 is FYNNEI in the germline V gene. V shed 2 bases and J shed 4 bases, with 19 bases lying between them. This CDR3 spans 17 amino acids. CDR3 coding DNA: TGTGCCAGCAGTGAACGAAGAGGCAGTTTCGCCGCAGATACGCAGTATTTT. The encoded protein is CASSERRGSFAADTQYF.

The chain uses TRBV28 and TRBJ2-7, with D tentatively TRBD1 (6 bases). Deletions cut 4 bases from V and 5 bases from J, with 15 bases between. Germline assignment: CDR1 MDHEN and CDR2 SYDVKM. CDR3 length: 14 residues. The DNA of the CDR3 is TGTGCCAGCAGTTCCCCCCCTCAGGGGAACGAGCAGTACTTC. As protein: CASSSPPQGNEQYF. Looking up the rest from reference TRBV28 and TRBJ2-7 gives the full variable domain: DVKVTQSSRYLVKRTGEKVFLECVQDMDHENMFWYRQDPGLGLRLIYFSYDVKMKEKGDIPEGYSVSREKKERFSLILESASTNQTSMYLCASSSPPQGNEQYFGPGTRLTVT.

The chain is built from TRBV10-2 and TRBJ1-1; 8 positions agree with TRBD1. The CDR3 spans 11 residues. J was trimmed by 12 bases and V by 5 bases; bases with no gene match: 5. Per germline, CDR1 WSHSY and CDR2 SAAADI. In nucleotides, the CDR3 is TGCGCCAGCAGTCTGGACAGGGAATCTTTCTTT. Protein product: CASSLDRESFF.

This clone was seen a few times. J is TRBJ2-7 and V is TRBV4-2, with D perhaps TRBD1 (5 bases). The length of the CDR3 is 15 residues. V shed 5 bases and J shed 0 bases, with 14 bases lying between them. Germline lookup yields CDR1 LGHNA and CDR2 YNFKEQ. CDR3 in amino acids: CASSLGPLSSYEQYF. DNA for the CDR3: TGTGCCAGCAGCTTGGGGCCCTTAAGCTCCTACGAGCAGTACTTC.

This sequence joins TRBV7-2 and TRBJ2-1, with TRBD2 identical over 10 bases. With 5 bases clipped from V and 7 bases from J, the junction kept 17 bases outside the gene matches. This CDR3 is built from 18 residues. The germline V gene encodes CDR1 SGHTA and CDR2 FQGNSA. The DNA for the CDR3 is TGTGCCAGCAGCCCCACGAGGGTAGCGGGGGGCCGTAGGAATGAGCAGTTCTTC. This encodes CASSPTRVAGGRRNEQFF.

The chain uses TRBV3-1 (or the pseudogene TRBV3-2) and TRBJ1-1, with a weak D call TRBD1 (5 bases). This CDR3 region has 12 residues. Germline V gene sequence: CDR1 LGHDT, CDR2 YNNKEL (reference sequence). With 2 bases removed from V and 8 bases from J, the gap between germline ends came to 9 bases. CDR3 coding DNA: TGTGCCAGCAGCCAAAGGGGCAGGGAAGCTTTCTTT. Encoded protein: CASSQRGREAFF.

This chain uses TRBV27 with TRBJ1-2; tentative D call: TRBD1 (5 bases). The CDR3 is made up of 15 amino acids. The ends were cut back, 7 bases at V and 8 bases at J, with 23 bases in the middle. Germline V lookup: CDR1 MNHEY, CDR2 SMNVEV (reference sequence). The CDR3 DNA sequence: TGTGCCAGCACCTCGGCGACCCGGGGGGTGGGCGGCTACACCTTC. Translating gives CASTSATRGVGGYTF.

This chain links TRBV11-1 with TRBJ2-1, with TRBD1 matching over 9 bases. The V gene's germline CDR1 is SGHAT and CDR2 FQDESV (reference sequence). This CDR3 comprises 15 residues. The V and J ends lost 3 bases and 3 bases, in that order; junction bases with no gene match: 3. The CDR3 DNA is TGTGCCAGCAGCTTCGGGACAGGGAGCTACAATGAGCAGTTCTTC. As protein: CASSFGTGSYNEQFF.

The J gene is TRBJ1-4, the V gene TRBV4-3; a possible D gene is TRBD1 (6 bases). Germline CDR1 and CDR2: LGHNA and YSLEER. The CDR3 consists of 16 residues. Trimming removed 1 base from V and 8 bases from J, with 17 bases in between. As DNA, the CDR3 is TGCGCCAGCAGCCAAGGTTGGCAGGGGCAGAACGAAAAACTGTTTTTT. Its protein product is CASSQGWQGQNEKLFF.

A word on this clone: Other DNA sequences from this sample encode an identical CDR3 as well. The genes are TRBV27 and TRBJ1-2; 9 bases fit TRBD1. Trimming removed 5 bases from V and 2 bases from J; junction bases left unmatched: 3. Germline V lookup: CDR1 MNHEY, CDR2 SMNVEV (reference sequence). The CDR3 runs 14 residues. CDR3 coding DNA: TGTGCCAGCAGTAGGGGACAGGGAAACTATGGCTACACCTTC. This translates into CASSRGQGNYGYTF.

This clone was picked up a small number of times. The J gene is TRBJ2-7, the V gene TRBV7-2; 9 nucleotides match TRBD2. From germline, CDR1 is SGHTA and CDR2 FQGNSA. V was clipped by 3 bases and J by 2 bases; unmatched bases: 5. CDR3 length equals 15 residues. The DNA for the CDR3 is TGTGCCAGCAGCTTGAGAGCGGGGGGAACCTACGAGCAGTACTTC. Translation gives CASSLRAGGTYEQYF.

The CDR3 reads CSVDSDSKGETQYF. In DNA, the CDR3 is TGCAGCGTTGACTCGGACTCAAAGGGAGAGACCCAGTACTTC. This chain connects TRBV29-1 to TRBJ2-5; the D gene is possibly TRBD2 (5 bases). V lost 3 bases, J lost 4 bases, and 15 bases lay in between. Germline V gives CDR1 SQVTM, CDR2 ANQGSEA. The CDR3 consists of 14 residues.

The rearrangement uses TRBV12-3 or TRBV12-4 and TRBJ1-1; tentative D call: TRBD1 (6 bases). This CDR3 contains 13 residues. Between the trimmed V and J ends, which lost 5 bases and 10 bases, there was a span of 17 bases. The CDR3 DNA follows: TGTGCCAGCAGTCCTACAGGGTGGAGAGGAGCTTTCTTT. This sequence encodes CASSPTGWRGAFF.

The V call is TRBV9, the J call TRBJ1-3; TRBD1 matches 7 bases. Germline V gives CDR1 SGDLS, CDR2 YYNGEE. V dropped 3 bases and J dropped 0; count of bases not matched to a gene: 21. This CDR3 is built from 21 residues. CDR3 bases: TGTGCCAGCAGCGGAAGATTGGGTTGGGCAGGGGGTGAGATCTCTGGAAACACCATATATTTT. Amino acid sequence: CASSGRLGWAGGEISGNTIYF.

V gene TRBV5-8 combines with J gene TRBJ1-1; 8 bases are a match to TRBD1. J gave up 4 bases and V 0 bases, and 8 bases lay outside the gene matches. The CDR3 runs 16 residues. CDR1 and CDR2 (germline): SGHTS, YDEGEE. The DNA for the CDR3 is TGTGCCAGCAGCTTGGATCCAGGGGGCAAAAGCACTGAAGCTTTCTTT. This sequence encodes CASSLDPGGKSTEAFF.

The V and J genes are TRBV2 and TRBJ1-5; tentative D call: TRBD1 (5 bases). CDR3 size: 14 residues. Germline CDR1 SNHLY, CDR2 FYNNEI. V was clipped by 6 bases and J by 4 bases, with 13 bases between them. CDR3 sequence (DNA): TGTGCCAGCAGCACCAGACCAGGGAATCAGCCCCAGCATTTT. Translated, it gives CASSTRPGNQPQHF.

A word on this clone: This sample also contains other DNA sequences that code for the same CDR3. The chain recombines TRBV12-3 or TRBV12-4 with TRBJ1-4; a weak D match, TRBD1 (6 bases). CDR3 length: 13 residues. The V and J ends lost 3 bases and 7 bases respectively, with 9 bases between them. The CDR3 is CASSFRGREKLFF. In nucleotides, the CDR3 is TGTGCCAGCAGTTTCAGGGGCCGTGAAAAACTGTTTTTT.

The chain carries TRBV27 and TRBJ1-2, with D hard to call. Per germline, CDR1 MNHEY and CDR2 SMNVEV (reference sequence). CDR3 length: 13 amino acids. Deletions cut 2 bases from V and 3 bases from J, with 7 bases between. The CDR3 loop is CASSLTAYYGYTF. In DNA form, the CDR3 reads TGTGCCAGCAGTTTAACAGCCTACTATGGCTACACCTTC.

This chain connects TRBV28 to TRBJ2-7, with 8 bases aligning to TRBD2. This CDR3 is built from 17 residues. Trimming at V came to 4 bases and at J to 0 bases, leaving 11 bases not matched to a gene. Germline CDR1 reads MDHEN; CDR2 reads SYDVKM. In DNA, the CDR3 is TGTGCCAGCAGTTCCCCAGGGAGCGGGGGCACCTCCTACGAGCAGTACTTC. This sequence encodes CASSSPGSGGTSYEQYF. The complete variable domain, with remaining parts taken from reference TRBV28 and TRBJ2-7, reads DVKVTQSSRYLVKRTGEKVFLECVQDMDHENMFWYRQDPGLGLRLIYFSYDVKMKEKGDIPEGYSVSREKKERFSLILESASTNQTSMYLCASSSPGSGGTSYEQYFGPGTRLTVT.

This clone was detected once. This chain connects TRBV4-3 to TRBJ1-1, with D possibly matching TRBD1 (6 bases). V lost 3 bases to trimming and J lost 4 bases, with 12 bases between them. There are 14 residues in the CDR3. Germline V lookup: CDR1 LGHNA, CDR2 YSLEER. The CDR3 DNA reads as TGCGCCAGCAGCCAGGGGGGGCTGAGCACTGAAGCTTTCTTT. This sequence encodes CASSQGGLSTEAFF.

This clone was recorded only once. The chain couples TRBV7-2 to TRBJ1-2; no reliable D call. The CDR3 contains 14 residues. V gave up 5 bases and J gave up 5 bases, with 15 bases separating them. From germline, CDR1 is SGHTA and CDR2 FQGNSA. DNA of the CDR3: TGTGCCAGCAGCATCTATCGGGCGGGGTATGGCTACACCTTC. It yields the protein CASSIYRAGYGYTF. Full variable domain (rest looked up from reference TRBV7-2 and TRBJ1-2): GAGVSQSPSNKVTEKGKDVELRCDPISGHTALYWYRQSLGQGLEFLIYFQGNSAPDKSGLPSDRFSAERTGGSVSTLTIQRTQQEDSAVYLCASSIYRAGYGYTFGSGTRLTVV.

V is TRBV7-8 and J is TRBJ2-7; TRBD1 matches at 7 bases. V shed 4 bases, J shed 3 bases, and the junction held 12 bases outside the gene matches. Per the germline V gene, CDR1 is SGHVS and CDR2 is FQNEAQ. The CDR3 spans 16 residues. CDR3 in DNA: TGTGCCAGCAGCTCCCCCGCTTTGACAGGGAGCTACGAGCAGTACTTC. This translates into CASSSPALTGSYEQYF. Based on the CDR3 plus reference TRBV7-8 and TRBJ2-7, the full variable domain is GAGVSQSPRYKVAKRGQDVALRCDPISGHVSLFWYQQALGQGPEFLTYFQNEAQLDKSGLPSDRFFAERPEGSVSTLKIQRTQQEDSAVYLCASSSPALTGSYEQYFGPGTRLTVT.

The J gene is TRBJ1-1, the V gene TRBV18; 9 bases map to TRBD1. J was trimmed by 6 bases and V by 4 bases; bases with no gene match: 3. The CDR3 contains 13 residues. Germline V gene data show CDR1 as KGHSH and CDR2 as LQKENI. CDR3 nucleotide sequence: TGTGCCAGCTCACACACAGGGGGCGCTGAAGCTTTCTTT. The encoded protein is CASSHTGGAEAFF.

V usage is TRBV18 and J usage is TRBJ2-7; TRBD1 matches 7 bases. J was trimmed by 5 bases and V by 2 bases; bases with no gene match: 18. Germline loops: CDR1 KGHSH, CDR2 LQKENI. The CDR3 consists of 18 residues. This CDR3 is CASSPRRTGLNFQNEQYF. The DNA of the CDR3 is TGTGCCAGCTCACCAAGAAGGACAGGCCTAAACTTCCAAAACGAGCAGTACTTC.

The chain is built from TRBV5-1 and TRBJ1-1; D is undetermined. V lost 2 bases, J lost 1 base, and 9 bases lay in between. The CDR3 consists of 14 residues. CDR1 is SGHRS and CDR2 is YFSETQ in the germline V gene. CDR3 sequence reads: CASSFTGKNTEAFF. DNA for the CDR3: TGCGCCAGCAGCTTCACGGGGAAGAACACTGAAGCTTTCTTT.

The chain uses TRBV6-6 and TRBJ1-5, with TRBD1 matching over 10 bases. The CDR3 covers 14 residues. The germline gives CDR1 MNHNY, CDR2 SVGAGI (reference sequence). V lost 5 bases and J lost 7; bases outside the gene matches: 5. This chain's CDR3 is CASSGTGESQPQHF. As DNA, the CDR3 is TGTGCCAGCAGTGGGACAGGGGAATCGCAGCCCCAGCATTTT.

CDR3 nucleotides: TGTGCCAGCAGTTTAGGACAGGGTAATCAGCCCCAGCATTTT. Protein sequence: CASSLGQGNQPQHF. The chain is built from TRBV28 and TRBJ1-5, with TRBD1 matching over 8 bases. This CDR3 spans 14 amino acids. Germline trimming cut 2 bases from V and 4 bases from J; bases unmatched to any gene: 1. In germline, CDR1 is MDHEN, CDR2 SYDVKM.

Only one count was recorded for this clone. This chain joins TRBV19 and TRBJ2-5; the match to TRBD1 covers 8 bases. The CDR3 is 15 amino acids. CDR1 is LNHDA and CDR2 is SQIVND in the germline V gene (reference sequence). The V gene end was trimmed by 2 bases and the J gene end by 2 bases; junction bases not matched to a gene: 4. CDR3 amino acids: CASSITGGRQETQYF. CDR3 bases: TGTGCCAGTAGTATAACAGGGGGTCGGCAAGAGACCCAGTACTTC.

The chain recombines TRBV7-9 with TRBJ2-1, with D tentatively TRBD1 (6 bases). Per the germline V gene, CDR1 is SEHNR and CDR2 is FQNEAQ (reference sequence). The CDR3 runs to 16 residues. V was cut by 2 bases and J by 4 bases, with 15 bases left in between. CDR3: CASSLPPTGIYNEQFF. CDR3 in DNA: TGTGCCAGCAGCTTACCTCCGACAGGAATTTACAATGAGCAGTTCTTC.

This clone was seen once. This rearrangement joins TRBV11-2 to TRBJ2-7; the match to TRBD2 covers 11 bases. The germline V gene has CDR1 SGHAT and CDR2 FQNNGV. The CDR3 runs 14 residues. Trimming took 5 bases from V and 6 from J; bases not matched to a gene: 6. The CDR3 nucleotides are TGTGCCAGCAGCATTAGCGGGGGGGTCAGCGAGCAGTACTTC. The encoded protein is CASSISGGVSEQYF.